A single sample is the source of the 8 T cell receptor beta chains below, sequenced in a study of T cell responses to AZD1222 COVID-19 vaccine. The table came from immunoSEQ multiplex PCR; TCRdb's copy has only in-frame clones and leaves some out. The sample lists 100,000 to 150,000 clones; roughly 92% were seen once. The starting material was peripheral blood, obtained 28 days after the second AZD1222 dose. These receptors all come from an adult who received the AZD1222 COVID-19 vaccine.

The chain recombines TRBV6-6 with TRBJ1-2, with TRBD1 as a possible D gene (5 bases). This CDR3 has 13 residues. V was clipped by 5 bases and J by 4 bases, with 11 bases between them. Germline values: CDR1 MNHNY, CDR2 SVGAGI (reference sequence). The CDR3 nucleotides are TGTGCCAGCAGTGATAGGGGCCTCTATGGCTACACCTTC. Its protein is CASSDRGLYGYTF.

The chain joins TRBV30 to TRBJ1-4; TRBD1 matches 8 bases. The CDR3 covers 14 residues. The V gene end was trimmed by 7 bases and the J gene end by 2 bases; junction bases not matched to a gene: 6. Germline V gene lookup returns CDR1 GTSNPN and CDR2 SVGIG (reference sequence). The CDR3 loop reads CASRTGWTNEKLFF. DNA of the CDR3: TGTGCCTCTCGGACAGGGTGGACTAATGAAAAACTGTTTTTT.

Worth noting for this clone: This same CDR3 is encoded by further DNA sequences in the sample. J is TRBJ1-2 and V is TRBV18; D remains ambiguous. This CDR3 region has 11 residues. Germline lookup yields CDR1 KGHSH and CDR2 LQKENI. Trimming cost V 4 bases and J 3 bases, with 3 bases left between them. The CDR3: CASSLDYGYTF. The CDR3 DNA follows: TGTGCCAGCTCACTGGACTATGGCTACACCTTC.

The V gene is TRBV7-9, the J gene TRBJ2-3, with TRBD1 matching over 9 bases. The J segment lost 3 bases and the V segment lost 3 bases, leaving 10 bases of the junction unmatched. Germline V CDR1 and CDR2: SEHNR, FQNEAQ (reference sequence). The CDR3 length is 17 residues. As DNA, the CDR3 is TGTGCCAGCAGCTTCTCCATCGGACAGGGGAGGACAGATACGCAGTATTTT. Encoded protein: CASSFSIGQGRTDTQYF.

The chain is built from TRBV6-5 and TRBJ1-1; the D gene is possibly TRBD1 (5 bases). The V gene lost 5 bases and the J gene lost 1 base, with 8 bases spanning the gap. The CDR3 loop spans 13 amino acids. The V gene's germline CDR1 is MNHEY and CDR2 SVGAGI. The CDR3 DNA is TGTGCCAGCAGTCGCAGGGAGAACACTGAAGCTTTCTTT. Amino acid sequence: CASSRRENTEAFF.

The genes are TRBV7-9 and TRBJ1-2; maybe TRBD1 (5 bases). Germline CDR1 is SEHNR and CDR2 is FQNEAQ (reference sequence). The CDR3 consists of 13 residues. V lost 10 bases and J lost 0, with 12 bases in between. CDR3 sequence: CATSGNSNYGYTF. The CDR3 bases are TGTGCCACTTCAGGGAATTCTAACTATGGCTACACCTTC.

The chain is built from TRBV19 and TRBJ1-6; 8 bases are shared with TRBD1. The junction had 16 bases not matched to a gene; V was cut back by 1 base and J by 8 bases. The CDR3 covers 19 residues. In germline, CDR1 is LNHDA, CDR2 SQIVND (reference sequence). The DNA for the CDR3 is TGTGCCAGTAGTATAGGGCCCCCCTCGGGCAGGGGGCCTTATTCACCCCTCCACTTT. Translating gives CASSIGPPSGRGPYSPLHF.

The rearrangement joins TRBV29-1 to TRBJ2-1, with a weak D call TRBD2 (7 bases). The V gene's germline CDR1 is SQVTM and CDR2 ANQGSEA. V shed 7 bases and J shed 7 bases, with 20 bases lying between them. The CDR3 loop spans 14 amino acids. For the CDR3, the DNA is TGCAGCGCCGAACTGGCTAAGGGGGGGAATGAGCAGTTCTTC. Its protein is CSAELAKGGNEQFF.